This T cell receptor beta chain was recovered during a study of cytomegalovirus exposure and HLA in healthy donors (dated by TCRdb to 2017 to 2019). Regarding the study in general: In an earlier analysis of some 610 of the donors, 276 Gb of sequence data and approximately 100 million unique TCR beta sequences from about 190 million T cells were reported. Roughly five DR-DQ haplotypes were handled as single units for association and clustering, since linkage in the cohort was strong. Rather than using new phenotypic data, the later analysis identified candidate immune exposures from TCR beta sequences and from how often those sequences occurred across donors. All discovery cohort repertoires had been generated using a single sequencing platform. HLA typing covered class I and class II loci at four-digit resolution. An early release covering roughly 600 HLA-typed donors comprised about 310 gigabases of sequencing data and 85 million to 100 million unique TCR sequences. A later genetic analysis took genome-wide SNP genotypes for about three fifths of the 666 donors and used that subset as a discovery cohort. A later analysis re-examined previously published TCR beta repertoires from more than 650 donors and added high-resolution HLA genotyping to investigate patterns of TCR occurrence. An earlier analysis of more than 450 of the donors used high-throughput TCR beta sequencing to judge whether each TCR beta V gene segment behaved as functional or pseudogenic. The aim of the study was to test whether cataloging public T cell receptors could identify signatures of past pathogen exposure. Typing coverage differed by locus: A, B, C, DRB1 and DQB1 were typed in roughly 620-640 donors, DQA1 in approximately 520, DPA1 in some 570, and DPB1 in approximately 450. Donor age, sex, ethnicity and CMV serostatus were collected together with the repertoire data. Using immunosequencing, the study profiled T cell repertoires from approximately 700 subjects and related those repertoires to cytomegalovirus serostatus. To predict cytomegalovirus infection status, the study combined high-throughput TCR immunosequencing, statistical association of individual TCRs with disease status, and machine learning. A separate validation cohort of roughly 130 different subjects was used in addition to the approximately 700-subject first cohort. Among 350 to 400 genotyped donors of the cohort, an average of 235,054 unique TCR beta nucleotide sequences were sequenced per donor, roughly 18% of them non-productive. Among the 398 genotyped donors, approximately 81% belonged to the genetic ancestry cluster associated with self-reported Caucasian donors.

Libraries were built with the immunoSEQ multiplex PCR assay. A mixture of 60 forward primers for TCR Vbeta segments and 13 reverse primers for TCR Jbeta segments was used in the multiplex PCR. A multiplex PCR assay on genomic DNA amplified the CDR3 region of rearranged TCR beta genes. On the Illumina HiSeq System, the amplified TCR beta libraries were sequenced as 87-base-pair reads. On the authors' methods: Across the 666 repertoires, a later analysis counted roughly 77 million unique TCR beta chains, approximately 10 million of which were shared by at least two donors. Raw reads were error-corrected and collapsed into unique sequences with a nearest-neighbor algorithm that merged closely related sequences to remove PCR and sequencing errors. Alignment of CDR3 sequences to IMGT reference sequences was used to assign V, D and J gene segments. For a sequence to be retained, a match of at least six nucleotides was required to both a V gene segment and a J gene segment. Rearrangements were classified as productive when the CDR3 lacked stop codons and remained in frame with V and J, and all other rearrangements were classified as non-productive. Following IMGT convention, CDR3 was defined as the stretch from the second conserved V-encoded cysteine to the conserved J-encoded phenylalanine. The earlier analysis of about 560 of the donors excluded any sequence lacking an unambiguous match to a single V gene segment. In an earlier analysis of several hundred of the donors, V segments were called functional above 56.7% productive rearrangements and were called segregating when the between-donor standard deviation exceeded 5%. A statistical classification framework was built to diagnose cytomegalovirus status from the catalog of TCR beta chain sequences. In a later analysis, V and J genes were assigned by comparing TCR nucleotide sequences against IMGT/GENE-DB human TR gene sequences. In a later analysis, CDR3 sequences and most-parsimonious VDJ recombination scenarios were assigned using the TCRdist pipeline. In a later analysis, each TCR beta chain was defined by its CDR3 amino acid sequence together with its V-gene family, and reads without a unique V-gene family were excluded. To address suspected cross-contamination and a sequencing artifact, a later analysis removed 592 highly shared, low-generation-probability nucleotide sequences. For each public chain, a later analysis derived a clonal expansion index from normalized ranks of inferred template counts within each repertoire. Generation probabilities in a later analysis came from a VDJ recombination model fitted to out-of-frame rearrangements, and those results were checked against IGoR. In a later analysis, TCR-TCR, TCR-HLA and TCR-CMV co-occurrence was scored with hypergeometric tests, and a repertoire-size bias correction was applied to TCR pairs. In a later analysis, false discovery rates were estimated by permuting HLA or CMV assignments 20 times. A later analysis grouped co-occurring TCRs with DBSCAN, adding TCRdist sequence similarity when clustering within HLA-allele-positive subsets. Repertoires with fewer than 30,000 or more than 120,000 public chains were left out of co-occurrence clustering, as were about five repertoires with anomalous nucleotide sharing. TCRdb took over this immuneACCESS table, retaining in-frame rearrangements with V and J assigned. Such tables are incomplete; in checked studies, under half of the missing clones stem from an unresolved V gene, and the remainder is unexplained. V and J calls and clone size are as listed in that table; D and trimming were resolved from the DNA. This sample is represented by over 150,000 clones; over 65% of them were singletons. The ten largest clones take up around 3.6% of the sample.

In total, 600 or so healthy bone marrow donors made up the cohort. Cohort members were all nominally healthy when sampled, although unrecorded immune exposures were likely present. The donor was CMV seronegative and was included in the group of over 300 seronegative cohort members. Every donor gave a peripheral blood sample, and the peripheral blood mononuclear cells from that sample were used for TCR beta sequencing. Genomic DNA extraction from the blood cell samples was performed with the Qiagen DNeasy Blood Extraction Kit. Based on the germline V gene, the CDR1 and CDR2 sequences are SGHRS and YFSETQ. The CDR3 runs 13 amino acids, cysteine and phenylalanine included. Here the CDR3 DNA is all that survives: 39 bases in frame from base 1. V has 5 bases trimmed and J has 3 bases trimmed; junction bases matching no gene number 4. Points on this clone: Its antigen is unknown. Base qualities are not provided; no much larger clone lies one nucleotide away.

The study at large found these results: Because counts were too low, roughly 16 rarely observed V segments, including chromosome 9 orphons, were excluded from the earlier analysis of around 640 of the donors. Compared with equally common non-associated chains, HLA-associated TCR beta chains in a later analysis were more clonally expanded and had lower generation probabilities. The study listed 164 TCR beta chains as associated with cytomegalovirus. Because the 87-base-pair reads could not distinguish some IMGT-functional V segments, including TRBV6-2 and TRBV6-3, those segments were excluded. Most CMV-associated TCR beta chains appeared to be HLA-restricted in a later analysis, and the HLA associations seemed to be driven largely by CMV exposure. Compared with the 666-donor mean, donors in an Asian-associated ancestry cluster had fewer N-insertions in productive TCRs, according to a later genetic analysis. The presence/absence analyses assumed that sequencing depth was roughly uniform across donors, and that assumption may not be true. Specific HLA alleles were associated with 16,951 TCR beta sequences at a false discovery rate of 0.05 in a later analysis. Linkage disequilibrium might explain the correlated functional status among segregating V segments, but an unknown experimental factor could not be excluded. A cluster of highly shared sequence variants was judged likely to be a technical artifact of the sequencing pipeline. According to a later analysis, TCR association rates differed among HLA loci, with DRB1 alleles showing the most associated TCRs and HLA-C alleles showing the fewest. A further reported finding was that TCR beta sequences accurately predicted the HLA-A and HLA-B alleles for most subjects in the first cohort. In this cohort, only TCR beta chains were sequenced, and detectable features were limited by the absence of alpha or paired-chain data. A later genetic analysis associated a missense DCLRE1C variant with V-gene and J-gene trimming of TCR beta chains, and an independent cohort replicated the association. Because HLA typing was unavailable for some donors at each locus, only the typed subset was used in association tests. For the cohort, immune exposure information was limited to CMV serostatus. In vitro tests confirmed that a few of the cytomegalovirus-associated TCR beta chains recognize cytomegalovirus antigens. When HLA alleles, especially DR and DQ, strongly co-occurred, attributing TCR associations to individual alleles was difficult. According to a later analysis, parvovirus B19, influenza, CMV and Epstein-Barr virus appeared linked to several top co-occurrence clusters. An earlier analysis of 587 of the donors showed that most TCR beta V segments appeared in productive rearrangements either about 87% or about 30% of the time, which broadly matched IMGT annotations. In both the original and validation cohorts, the classifier was reported to diagnose cytomegalovirus status with high specificity and sensitivity. While some public TCRs were present in many individuals, most TCR sequences turned up only very rarely across donors. It was suggested by the authors that the approach could potentially be generalized to other disease states and immunological phenotypes.

The V and J segments used are TRBV5-1 and TRBJ1-1; the central 7 bases match TRBD1. The TCR was taken from a woman between 35 and 50 years old in good health and CMV-seronegative. The material sequenced was PBMCs. The encoded CDR3 is CASRGQIDTEAFF. The bases are TGCGCCAGCAGGGGACAGATAGACACTGAAGCTTTCTTT.